A single sample is the source of the 14 T cell receptor beta chains below, sequenced in a study of T cell responses to AZD1222 COVID-19 vaccine. The protocol was immunoSEQ multiplex PCR, while the TCRdb copy is restricted to in-frame clones and leaves out a portion. The sample holds about 160,000 clones; 85% to 90% are singletons and the top ten take approximately 7.2%. The specimen comprised peripheral blood, sampled on day 0 of AZD1222 vaccination. The source of these receptors is an adult in good health.

This chain links TRBV6-1 with TRBJ1-4; D is undetermined. Trimming cost V 0 bases and J 8 bases, with 10 bases left between them. The germline V gene has CDR1 MNHNS and CDR2 SASEGT. There are 14 residues in the CDR3. This CDR3 reads CASSEALVGEKLFF. The CDR3 coding sequence is TGTGCCAGCAGTGAAGCGCTGGTTGGGGAAAAACTGTTTTTT.

V is TRBV3-1 (or the pseudogene TRBV3-2) and J is TRBJ1-2; D remains unclear. Per the germline V gene, CDR1 is LGHDT and CDR2 is YNNKEL (reference sequence). The CDR3 extends over 12 amino acids. Trimming cost V 2 bases and J 10 bases, with 11 bases left between them. CDR3 sequence (DNA): TGTGCCAGCAGCCAATCCGTGAGTGACTACACCTTC. Amino acids: CASSQSVSDYTF.

The chain carries TRBV4-1 and TRBJ1-1; D is ambiguous. Germline V gene data show CDR1 as MGHRA and CDR2 as YSYEKL. This CDR3 contains 14 residues. Trimming shortened V by 1 base and J by 10 bases, and 16 bases separated the two germline ends. CDR3 DNA: TGCGCCAGCAGCCAAGGGAATTTCGAGGCCTTAGCTTTCTTT. Translation gives CASSQGNFEALAFF.

This chain uses TRBV6-1 with TRBJ1-2; 10 bases fit TRBD1. Germline CDR1 MNHNS, CDR2 SASEGT. The CDR3 length is 18 residues. The V gene end was trimmed by 2 bases and the J gene end by 8 bases; junction bases not matched to a gene: 17. In nucleotides, the CDR3 is TGTGCCAGCAGTGAACGCCGACAGGGGGCGCTTTGGGGGAACGGCTACACCTTC. Protein sequence: CASSERRQGALWGNGYTF.

The chain carries TRBV19 and TRBJ2-3, with D maybe TRBD2 (6 bases). Germline V CDR1 and CDR2: LNHDA, SQIVND (reference sequence). The CDR3 consists of 22 residues. Trimming pared 3 bases from V and 4 bases from J, leaving 35 bases between. Here the CDR3 reads CASSMLARTGTAPRLYSDTQYF. The CDR3 DNA sequence: TGTGCCAGTAGTATGTTAGCCCGCACCGGGACTGCCCCGAGGCTATACTCAGATACGCAGTATTTT. The complete variable domain, with remaining parts taken from reference TRBV19 and TRBJ2-3, reads DGGITQSPKYLFRKEGQNVTLSCEQNLNHDAMYWYRQDPGQGLRLIYYSQIVNDFQKGDIAEGYSVSREKKESFPLTVTSAQKNPTAFYLCASSMLARTGTAPRLYSDTQYFGPGTRLTVL.

The chain combines TRBV5-4 with TRBJ2-1; D is perhaps TRBD2 (5 bases). V was pared by 0 bases and J by 12 bases, with 19 bases between. The CDR3 is 15 residues long. Germline loops: CDR1 SGHNT, CDR2 YYREEE (reference sequence). CDR3 amino acids: CASSLDQASGSRQFF. In nucleotides, the CDR3 is TGTGCCAGCAGCTTGGATCAGGCTTCGGGGTCTCGGCAGTTCTTC.

The chain couples TRBV5-1 to TRBJ1-2, with 7 bases matching TRBD1. CDR1 is SGHRS, CDR2 YFSETQ, per germline. The CDR3 length is 14 residues. V trimming: 4 bases; J trimming: 6 bases; junction bases outside the gene matches: 9. CDR3 coding DNA: TGCGCCAGCAGCCGTCCGCGGGACAGAGATGGCTACACCTTC. This translates into CASSRPRDRDGYTF. Based on the CDR3 plus reference TRBV5-1 and TRBJ1-2, the full variable domain is KAGVTQTPRYLIKTRGQQVTLSCSPISGHRSVSWYQQTPGQGLQFLFEYFSETQRNKGNFPGRFSGRQFSNSRSEMNVSTLELGDSALYLCASSRPRDRDGYTFGSGTRLTVV.

Regarding this clone: Other DNA sequences within the sample encode an identical CDR3. The chain joins TRBV12-3 or TRBV12-4 to TRBJ2-2; D uncertain. Trimming cost V 2 bases and J 2 bases, with 0 bases left between them. The CDR3 runs to 12 residues. CDR3: CASSLNTGELFF. The CDR3 DNA sequence: TGTGCCAGCAGTTTAAACACCGGGGAGCTGTTTTTT.

The gene calls are TRBV4-3 and TRBJ1-6; D gene unclear. The CDR3 is made up of 14 amino acids. CDR1 and CDR2 (germline): LGHNA, YSLEER. Trimming took off 0 bases at V and 8 bases at J, with 8 bases between the two ends. The CDR3 DNA follows: TGCGCCAGCAGCCAAGATCTGATCTATTCACCCCTCCACTTT. Translated, it gives CASSQDLIYSPLHF.

This clone has just a few counts. This chain uses TRBV9 with TRBJ2-3; D not resolved. Trimming cost V 4 bases and J 2 bases, with 11 bases left between them. Germline V gene lookup returns CDR1 SGDLS and CDR2 YYNGEE. The CDR3 is 14 residues long. CDR3 nucleotide sequence: TGTGCCAGCAGCCCCGGACCAGCCACAGATACGCAGTATTTT. Translation gives CASSPGPATDTQYF.

The chain employs TRBV5-5 and TRBJ2-2; 8 nucleotides match TRBD2. This CDR3 contains 17 residues. The germline V gene encodes CDR1 SGHKS and CDR2 YYEKEE (reference sequence). Trimming cost V 3 bases and J 1 base; bases outside gene matches: 8. CDR3 loop: CASSSHRSGVNTGELFF. The CDR3 bases are TGTGCCAGCAGCTCGCACCGTAGCGGGGTGAACACCGGGGAGCTGTTTTTT.

This clone was observed a single time. CDR3 protein: CASSGTGVYYGYTF. In DNA, the CDR3 is TGTGCCAGCAGCGGGACAGGGGTGTACTATGGCTACACCTTC. This chain joins TRBV28 and TRBJ1-2; TRBD1 agrees at 10 bases. V lost 6 bases to trimming and J lost 3 bases; unmatched junction nucleotides: 4. The germline CDR1 and CDR2 sequences are MDHEN and SYDVKM. The length of the CDR3 is 14 residues.

The chain is built from TRBV9 and TRBJ2-5, with TRBD2 matching over 8 bases. Trimming removed 0 bases from V and 1 base from J; junction bases left unmatched: 5. This CDR3 spans 16 amino acids. The V gene's germline CDR1 is SGDLS and CDR2 YYNGEE. CDR3 residues: CASSVASGGGQETQYF. The CDR3 DNA reads TGTGCCAGCAGCGTAGCTTCCGGGGGGGGCCAAGAGACCCAGTACTTC.

This clone was found a few times. The chain links TRBV19 to TRBJ1-3, with TRBD1 identical over 9 bases. V lost 4 bases to trimming and J lost 2 bases; unmatched junction nucleotides: 9. This CDR3 spans 17 amino acids. CDR1 LNHDA and CDR2 SQIVND come from the germline V gene (reference sequence). The CDR3 is CASSRDREGPAGNTIYF. DNA of the CDR3: TGTGCCAGTAGTAGGGACAGGGAGGGCCCGGCTGGAAACACCATATATTTT. Variable domain in full (rest from reference TRBV19 and TRBJ1-3): DGGITQSPKYLFRKEGQNVTLSCEQNLNHDAMYWYRQDPGQGLRLIYYSQIVNDFQKGDIAEGYSVSREKKESFPLTVTSAQKNPTAFYLCASSRDREGPAGNTIYFGEGSWLTVV.